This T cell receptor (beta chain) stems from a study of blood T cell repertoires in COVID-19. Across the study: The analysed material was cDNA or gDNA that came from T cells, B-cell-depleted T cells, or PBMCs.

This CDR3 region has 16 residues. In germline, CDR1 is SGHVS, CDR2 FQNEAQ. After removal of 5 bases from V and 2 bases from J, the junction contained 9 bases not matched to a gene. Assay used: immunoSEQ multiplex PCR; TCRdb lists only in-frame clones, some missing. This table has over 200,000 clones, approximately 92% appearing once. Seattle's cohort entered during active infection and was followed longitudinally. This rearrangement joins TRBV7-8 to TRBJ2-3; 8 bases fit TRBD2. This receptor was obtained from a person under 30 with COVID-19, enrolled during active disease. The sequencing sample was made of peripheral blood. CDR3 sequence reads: CASSPSRLAYTDTQYF. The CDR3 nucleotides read TGTGCCAGCAGCCCATCGAGACTAGCGTACACAGATACGCAGTATTTT.